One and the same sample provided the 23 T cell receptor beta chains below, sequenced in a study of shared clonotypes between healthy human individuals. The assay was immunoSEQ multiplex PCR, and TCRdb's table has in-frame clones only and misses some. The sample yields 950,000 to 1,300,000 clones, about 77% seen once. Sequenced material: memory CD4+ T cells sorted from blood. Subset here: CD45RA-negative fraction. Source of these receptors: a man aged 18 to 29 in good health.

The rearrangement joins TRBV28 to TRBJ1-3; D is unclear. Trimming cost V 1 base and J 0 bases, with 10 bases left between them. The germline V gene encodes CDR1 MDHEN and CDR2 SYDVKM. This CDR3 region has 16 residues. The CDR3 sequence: CASSLLGSSSGNTIYF. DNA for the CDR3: TGTGCCAGCAGTTTATTAGGGTCCAGCTCTGGAAACACCATATATTTT. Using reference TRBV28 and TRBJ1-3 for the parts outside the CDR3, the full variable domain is DVKVTQSSRYLVKRTGEKVFLECVQDMDHENMFWYRQDPGLGLRLIYFSYDVKMKEKGDIPEGYSVSREKKERFSLILESASTNQTSMYLCASSLLGSSSGNTIYFGEGSWLTVV.

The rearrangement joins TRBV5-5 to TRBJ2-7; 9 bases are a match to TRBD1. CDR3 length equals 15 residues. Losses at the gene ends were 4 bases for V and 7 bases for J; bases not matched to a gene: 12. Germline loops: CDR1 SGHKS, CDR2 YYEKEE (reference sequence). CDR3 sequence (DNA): TGTGCCAGCAGCCCGAGGACAGGGGCCTTGATGGAGCAGTACTTC. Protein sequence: CASSPRTGALMEQYF.

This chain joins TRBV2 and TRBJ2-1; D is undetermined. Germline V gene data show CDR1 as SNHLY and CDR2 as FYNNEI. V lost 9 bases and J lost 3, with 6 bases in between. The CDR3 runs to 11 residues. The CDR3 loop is CASVLYNEQFF. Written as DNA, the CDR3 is TGTGCCAGTGTCCTCTACAATGAGCAGTTCTTC.

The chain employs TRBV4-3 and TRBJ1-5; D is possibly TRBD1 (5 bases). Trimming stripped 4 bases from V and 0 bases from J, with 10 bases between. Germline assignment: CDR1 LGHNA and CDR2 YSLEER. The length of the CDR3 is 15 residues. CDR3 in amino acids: CASSLDSNSNQPQHF. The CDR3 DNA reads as TGCGCCAGCAGCCTAGACAGTAATAGCAATCAGCCCCAGCATTTT.

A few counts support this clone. This chain's CDR3 is CASSPGGGNTGELFF. CDR3 DNA: TGTGCCAGCAGTCCCGGGGGGGGAAACACCGGGGAGCTGTTTTTT. The chain combines TRBV28 with TRBJ2-2; 8 nucleotides align to TRBD2. J lost 2 bases, V lost 5 bases, and 4 bases had no gene match. This CDR3 has 15 residues. Germline values: CDR1 MDHEN, CDR2 SYDVKM.

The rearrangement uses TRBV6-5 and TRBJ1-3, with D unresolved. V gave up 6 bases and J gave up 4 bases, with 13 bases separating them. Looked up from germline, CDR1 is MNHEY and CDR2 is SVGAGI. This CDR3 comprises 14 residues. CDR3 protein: CASSPRREGNTIYF. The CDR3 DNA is TGTGCCAGCAGCCCCCGGAGGGAGGGAAACACCATATATTTT.

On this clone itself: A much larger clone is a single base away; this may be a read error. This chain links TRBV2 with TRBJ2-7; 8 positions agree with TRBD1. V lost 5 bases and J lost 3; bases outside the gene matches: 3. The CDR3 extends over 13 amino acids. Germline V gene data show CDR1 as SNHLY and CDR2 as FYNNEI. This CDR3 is CASSRTGSYEQYF. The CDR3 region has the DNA TGTGCCAGCAGTCGGACAGGGAGCTACGAGCAGTACTTC.

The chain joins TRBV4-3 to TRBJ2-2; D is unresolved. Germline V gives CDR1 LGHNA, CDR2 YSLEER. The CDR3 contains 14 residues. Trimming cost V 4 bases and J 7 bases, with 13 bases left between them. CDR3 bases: TGCGCCAGCAGCCGGGTACCCCCCCGCGGGGAGCTGTTTTTT. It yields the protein CASSRVPPRGELFF.

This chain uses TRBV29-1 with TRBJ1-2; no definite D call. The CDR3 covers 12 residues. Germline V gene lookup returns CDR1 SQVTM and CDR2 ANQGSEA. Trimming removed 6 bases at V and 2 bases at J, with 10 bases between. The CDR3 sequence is CSVDHGNYGYTF. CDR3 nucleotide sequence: TGCAGCGTCGACCATGGCAACTATGGCTACACCTTC.

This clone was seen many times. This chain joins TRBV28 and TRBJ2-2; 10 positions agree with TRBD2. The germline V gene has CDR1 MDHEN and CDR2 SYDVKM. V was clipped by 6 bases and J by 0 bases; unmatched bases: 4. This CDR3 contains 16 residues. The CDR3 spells CASSVLAGPNTGELFF. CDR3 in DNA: TGTGCCAGCAGCGTACTAGCGGGGCCGAACACCGGGGAGCTGTTTTTT. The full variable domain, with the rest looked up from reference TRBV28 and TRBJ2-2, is DVKVTQSSRYLVKRTGEKVFLECVQDMDHENMFWYRQDPGLGLRLIYFSYDVKMKEKGDIPEGYSVSREKKERFSLILESASTNQTSMYLCASSVLAGPNTGELFFGEGSRLTVL.

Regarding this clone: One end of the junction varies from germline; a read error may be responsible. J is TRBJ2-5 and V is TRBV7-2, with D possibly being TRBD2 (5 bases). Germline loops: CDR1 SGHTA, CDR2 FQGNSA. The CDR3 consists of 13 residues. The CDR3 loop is CASSLARGEAQYF. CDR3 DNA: TGTGCCAGCAGCTTAGCTCGGGGAGAGGCCCAGTACTTC. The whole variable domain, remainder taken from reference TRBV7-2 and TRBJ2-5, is GAGVSQSPSNKVTEKGKDVELRCDPISGHTALYWYRQSLGQGLEFLIYFQGNSAPDKSGLPSDRFSAERTGGSVSTLTIQRTQQEDSAVYLCASSLARGEAQYFGPGTRLLVL.

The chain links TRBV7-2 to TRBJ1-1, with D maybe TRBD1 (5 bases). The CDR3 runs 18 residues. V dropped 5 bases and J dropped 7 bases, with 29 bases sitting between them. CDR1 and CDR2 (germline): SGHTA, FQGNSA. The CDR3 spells CASSQGGRRGLGEGEAFF. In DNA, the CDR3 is TGTGCCAGCAGCCAGGGAGGTAGGAGGGGACTTGGGGAAGGTGAAGCTTTCTTT.

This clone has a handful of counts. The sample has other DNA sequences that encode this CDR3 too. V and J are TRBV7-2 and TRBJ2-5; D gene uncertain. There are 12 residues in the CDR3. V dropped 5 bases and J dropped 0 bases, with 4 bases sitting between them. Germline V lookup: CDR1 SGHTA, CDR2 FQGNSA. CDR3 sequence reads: CASSPYQETQYF. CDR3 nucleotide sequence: TGTGCCAGCAGCCCGTACCAAGAGACCCAGTACTTC.

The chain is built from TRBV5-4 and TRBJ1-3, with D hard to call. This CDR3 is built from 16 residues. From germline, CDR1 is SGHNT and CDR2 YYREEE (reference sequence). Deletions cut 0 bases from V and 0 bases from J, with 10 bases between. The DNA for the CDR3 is TGTGCCAGCAGCTTGGGGGTAGGAATCTCTGGAAACACCATATATTTT. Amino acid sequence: CASSLGVGISGNTIYF.

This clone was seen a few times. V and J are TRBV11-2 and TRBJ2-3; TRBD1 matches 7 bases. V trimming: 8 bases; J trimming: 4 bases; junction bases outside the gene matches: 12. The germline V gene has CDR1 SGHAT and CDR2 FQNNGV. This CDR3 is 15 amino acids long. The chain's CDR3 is CASQRTGALSDTQYF. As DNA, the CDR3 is TGTGCCAGCCAACGAACAGGGGCCCTATCAGATACGCAGTATTTT.

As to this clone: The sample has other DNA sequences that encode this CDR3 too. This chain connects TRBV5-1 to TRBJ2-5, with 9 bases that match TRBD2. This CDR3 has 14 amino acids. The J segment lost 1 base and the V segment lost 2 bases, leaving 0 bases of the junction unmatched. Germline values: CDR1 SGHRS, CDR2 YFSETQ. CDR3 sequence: CASSFSGSQETQYF. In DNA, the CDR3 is TGCGCCAGCAGCTTTAGCGGGAGCCAAGAGACCCAGTACTTC.

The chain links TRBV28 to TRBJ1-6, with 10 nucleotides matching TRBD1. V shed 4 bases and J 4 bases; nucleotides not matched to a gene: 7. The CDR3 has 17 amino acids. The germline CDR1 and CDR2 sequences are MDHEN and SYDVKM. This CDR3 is CASSSQDRGPYNSPLHF. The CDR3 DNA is TGTGCCAGCAGTTCCCAAGACAGGGGGCCTTATAATTCACCCCTCCACTTT.

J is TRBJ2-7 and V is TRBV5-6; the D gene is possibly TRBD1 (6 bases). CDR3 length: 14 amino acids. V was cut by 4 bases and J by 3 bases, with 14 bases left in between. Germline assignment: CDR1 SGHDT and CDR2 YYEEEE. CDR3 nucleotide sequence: TGTGCCAGCAGCGGGCCGGGACATAACTACGAGCAGTACTTC. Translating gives CASSGPGHNYEQYF.

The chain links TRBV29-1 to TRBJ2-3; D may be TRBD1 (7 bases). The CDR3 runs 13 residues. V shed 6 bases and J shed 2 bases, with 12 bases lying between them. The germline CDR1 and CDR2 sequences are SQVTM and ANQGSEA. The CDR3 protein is CSVRGTVTDTQYF. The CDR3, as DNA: TGCAGCGTACGCGGGACAGTCACAGATACGCAGTATTTT.

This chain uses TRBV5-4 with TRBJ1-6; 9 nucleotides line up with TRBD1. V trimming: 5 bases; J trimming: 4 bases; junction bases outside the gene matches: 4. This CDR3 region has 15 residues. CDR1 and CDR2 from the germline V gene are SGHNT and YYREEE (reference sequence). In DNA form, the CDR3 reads TGTGCCAGCAGGGCCGGGACAGGGTATAATTCACCCCTCCACTTT. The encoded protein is CASRAGTGYNSPLHF.

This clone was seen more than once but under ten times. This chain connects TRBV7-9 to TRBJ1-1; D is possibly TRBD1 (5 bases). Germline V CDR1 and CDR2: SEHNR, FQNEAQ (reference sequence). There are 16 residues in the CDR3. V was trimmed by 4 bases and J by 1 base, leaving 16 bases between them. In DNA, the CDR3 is TGTGCCAGCAGCTCGAGTATCGGGGCCGGGAACACTGAAGCTTTCTTT. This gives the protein CASSSSIGAGNTEAFF.

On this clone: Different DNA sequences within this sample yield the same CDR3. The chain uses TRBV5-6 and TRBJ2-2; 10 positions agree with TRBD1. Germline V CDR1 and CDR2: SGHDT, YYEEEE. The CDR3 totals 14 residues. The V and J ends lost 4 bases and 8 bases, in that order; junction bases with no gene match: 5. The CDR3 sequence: CASSLDRGRGELFF. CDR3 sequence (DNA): TGTGCCAGCAGCCTCGACAGGGGGCGAGGGGAGCTGTTTTTT.

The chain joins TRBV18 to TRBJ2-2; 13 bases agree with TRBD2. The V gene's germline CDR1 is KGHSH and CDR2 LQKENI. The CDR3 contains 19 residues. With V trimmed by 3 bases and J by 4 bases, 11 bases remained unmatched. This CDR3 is CASSPAGLAGVGGTGELFF. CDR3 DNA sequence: TGTGCCAGCTCACCCGCCGGACTAGCGGGAGTCGGTGGCACCGGGGAGCTGTTTTTT.